The sequence of this T cell receptor beta chain was determined in a study of vaccination and CD4 T cells after COVID-19. Whole-study context: Post-COVID draws followed diagnosis by a median approximately 100 days (range 35 to 161). The interval from dose two to post-vaccine sampling had a median of about 66 days, and it ranged from 14 to 241. Either a CEFX pool, an HIV-1 Nef pool, or no peptide was added to control cultures.

Worth noting for this clonotype: Its antigen is still unknown.

The treatment here: approximately nine-day PBMC culture with coronavirus spike peptide pools or control peptides (ViraFEST assay). After being plated at two million per well, PBMCs were cultured with approximately 9.4 IU/ml IL-2 and approximately 9.6 ug/ml peptide pools. Sequencing of cultured CD4+ T cell DNA used the Oncomine TCR Beta short-read assay. TCRdb called the PCR reads again in MiXCR, with one record for every CDR3 protein. The table lists approximately 16,000 distinct CDR3 sequences, roughly 59% of them singletons. The specimen sequenced was CD4+ T cells from blood, cultured in vitro. This TCR was recovered from a human donor who had recovered from COVID-19.

The CDR3 region is CATRAAGGSYNEQFF. The CDR3 nucleotides read TGTGCCACCAGGGCTGCTGGGGGCTCCTACAATGAGCAGTTCTTC. The chain carries TRBV24-1 and TRBJ2-1; TRBD1 or TRBD2 may be the D gene (5 bases each). This CDR3 spans 15 amino acids. V dropped 7 bases and J dropped 0 bases, with 12 bases sitting between them. Germline CDR1 reads KGHDR; CDR2 reads SFDVKD.